Each of the 11 T cell receptor beta chains below was sequenced from the same sample in a study of CD8 T cells in ankylosing spondylitis. One entry per CDR3 protein, called by TCRdb with MiXCR from the 5' RACE reads. Of fewer than 250,000 distinct CDR3 sequences listed, approximately 24% are singletons. Sequencing used blood, either unsorted or a sorted T cell fraction (not recorded which). Every receptor here comes from a male donor with ankylosing spondylitis or in good health (not recorded which).

The chain combines TRBV6-1 with TRBJ1-2, with 7 bases aligning to TRBD1. There are 16 residues in the CDR3. V lost 8 bases and J lost 4; bases outside the gene matches: 16. Germline CDR1 and CDR2: MNHNS and SASEGT. DNA for the CDR3: TGTGCCAGCCTACCCCTAAACCCGGGACAGATCTATGGCTACACCTTC. Encoded protein: CASLPLNPGQIYGYTF.

This rearrangement joins TRBV5-4 to TRBJ1-1, with a weak D call TRBD1 (6 bases). From germline, CDR1 is SGHNT and CDR2 YYREEE (reference sequence). V was cut by 4 bases and J by 11 bases, with 15 bases left in between. This CDR3 is 12 amino acids long. The CDR3 protein is CASSLDRTGAFF. The CDR3 DNA reads as TGTGCCAGCAGCCTCGACAGGACTGGGGCTTTCTTT.

This chain joins TRBV10-2 and TRBJ2-5; TRBD2 matches at 11 bases. The ends lost 6 bases at V and 3 bases at J; junction bases unmatched: 3. CDR1 is WSHSY and CDR2 is SAAADI in the germline V gene. The CDR3 length is 14 residues. CDR3: CASRGLAGEETQYF. DNA of the CDR3: TGCGCCAGCAGAGGACTAGCGGGTGAAGAGACCCAGTACTTC.

V usage is TRBV12-3 or TRBV12-4 and J usage is TRBJ2-1; perhaps TRBD2 as D (6 bases). The CDR3 is 12 residues long. The ends were cut back, 6 bases at V and 6 bases at J, with 9 bases in the middle. The CDR3 region has the DNA TGTGCCAGCAGCCGTAGCGGCAATGAGCAGTTCTTC. Translation: CASSRSGNEQFF.

This sequence joins TRBV12-3 or TRBV12-4 and TRBJ2-1; tentative D call: TRBD2 (6 bases). The CDR3 is 15 residues long. V was clipped by 8 bases and J by 4 bases, with 18 bases between them. This CDR3 is CASDFHGGVYNEQFF. The CDR3 DNA reads TGTGCCAGCGACTTTCATGGAGGGGTATACAATGAGCAGTTCTTC.

This clonotype was seen ten or more times. This rearrangement joins TRBV28 to TRBJ2-1; TRBD2 is a possible D gene (6 bases). Germline V lookup: CDR1 MDHEN, CDR2 SYDVKM. V was pared by 6 bases and J by 3 bases, with 15 bases between. This CDR3 is 15 amino acids long. CDR3 nucleotide sequence: TGTGCCAGCAGCCGCGCCGGGACTGGCTACAATGAGCAGTTCTTC. Encoded protein: CASSRAGTGYNEQFF.

This clonotype was seen ten or more times. This chain links TRBV9 with TRBJ1-5, with D possibly TRBD1 on 6 matching bases. With 0 bases removed from V and 2 bases from J, the gap between germline ends came to 9 bases. The CDR3 consists of 15 residues. Germline values: CDR1 SGDLS, CDR2 YYNGEE. The CDR3 DNA is TGTGCCAGCAGCGTAGCAGGGGATGGCAATCAGCCCCAGCATTTT. Translation: CASSVAGDGNQPQHF.

This clonotype was detected many times. The chain recombines TRBV5-1 with TRBJ2-5; D unresolved. Trimming took off 6 bases at V and 5 bases at J, with 14 bases between the two ends. Germline V gene data show CDR1 as SGHRS and CDR2 as YFSETQ. This CDR3 has 13 amino acids. CDR3 amino acids: CASTPVSRETQYF. CDR3 DNA: TGCGCCAGCACCCCGGTCTCCAGGGAGACCCAGTACTTC.

The chain links TRBV20-1 to TRBJ2-7; perhaps D is TRBD1 or TRBD2 (5 bases each). This CDR3 region has 13 residues. CDR1 is DFQATT and CDR2 is SNEGSKA in the germline V gene (reference sequence). Trimming left V 5 bases short and J 1 base short, with 12 bases between. CDR3 DNA sequence: TGCAGTGCTGGGACCTATGCGTCCTACGAGCAGTACTTC. Residues: CSAGTYASYEQYF.

This clonotype was detected ten times or more. The chain links TRBV10-3 to TRBJ2-5; 7 bases fit TRBD1. V gave up 10 bases and J gave up 1 base; unmatched junction bases: 3. CDR1 is ENHRY and CDR2 is SYGVKD in the germline V gene. The CDR3 length is 12 residues. In nucleotides, the CDR3 is TGTGCCACCCGGGACAGCCAAGAGACCCAGTACTTC. This sequence encodes CATRDSQETQYF.

This clonotype occurred many times. The chain joins TRBV7-2 to TRBJ1-1, with TRBD1 as a possible D gene (5 bases). The germline V gene encodes CDR1 SGHTA and CDR2 FQGNSA. The CDR3 spans 14 residues. Trimming cost V 3 bases and J 0 bases, with 8 bases left between them. CDR3 nucleotides: TGTGCCAGCAGCTTCGGGGGAATGAACACTGAAGCTTTCTTT. Translation: CASSFGGMNTEAFF. Using reference TRBV7-2 and TRBJ1-1 for the parts outside the CDR3, the full variable domain is GAGVSQSPSNKVTEKGKDVELRCDPISGHTALYWYRQSLGQGLEFLIYFQGNSAPDKSGLPSDRFSAERTGGSVSTLTIQRTQQEDSAVYLCASSFGGMNTEAFFGQGTRLTVV.